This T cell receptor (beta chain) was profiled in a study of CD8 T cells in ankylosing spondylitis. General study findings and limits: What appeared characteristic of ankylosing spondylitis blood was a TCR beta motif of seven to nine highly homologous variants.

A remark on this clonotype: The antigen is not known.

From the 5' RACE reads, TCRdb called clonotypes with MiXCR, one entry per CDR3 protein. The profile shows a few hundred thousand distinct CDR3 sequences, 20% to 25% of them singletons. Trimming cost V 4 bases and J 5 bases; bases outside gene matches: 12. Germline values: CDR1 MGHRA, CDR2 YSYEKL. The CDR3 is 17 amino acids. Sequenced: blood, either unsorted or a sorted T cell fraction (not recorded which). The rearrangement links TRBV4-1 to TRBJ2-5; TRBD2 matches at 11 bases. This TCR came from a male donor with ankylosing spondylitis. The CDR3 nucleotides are TGCGCCAGCAGCCCTCGACTAGCGGGGTTGGGATATGAGACCCAGTACTTC. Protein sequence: CASSPRLAGLGYETQYF.